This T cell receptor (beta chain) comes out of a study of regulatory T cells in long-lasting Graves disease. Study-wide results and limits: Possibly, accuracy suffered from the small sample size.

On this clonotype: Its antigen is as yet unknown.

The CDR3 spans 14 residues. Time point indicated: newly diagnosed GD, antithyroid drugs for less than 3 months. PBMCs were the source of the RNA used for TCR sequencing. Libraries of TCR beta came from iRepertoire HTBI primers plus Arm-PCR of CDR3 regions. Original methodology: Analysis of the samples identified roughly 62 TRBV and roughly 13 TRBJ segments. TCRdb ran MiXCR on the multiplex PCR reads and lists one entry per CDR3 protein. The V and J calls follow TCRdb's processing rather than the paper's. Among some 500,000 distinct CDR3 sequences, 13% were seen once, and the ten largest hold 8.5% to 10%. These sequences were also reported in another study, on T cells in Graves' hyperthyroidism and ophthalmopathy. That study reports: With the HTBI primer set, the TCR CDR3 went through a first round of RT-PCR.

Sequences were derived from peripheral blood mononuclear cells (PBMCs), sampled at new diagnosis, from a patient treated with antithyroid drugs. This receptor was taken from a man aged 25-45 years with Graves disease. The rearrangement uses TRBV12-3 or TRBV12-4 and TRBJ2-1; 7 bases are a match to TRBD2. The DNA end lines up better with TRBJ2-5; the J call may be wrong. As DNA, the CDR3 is TGTGCCAGCTCACCAACTAGCGTCCAAGAGACCCAGTACTTC. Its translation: CASSPTSVQETQYF.